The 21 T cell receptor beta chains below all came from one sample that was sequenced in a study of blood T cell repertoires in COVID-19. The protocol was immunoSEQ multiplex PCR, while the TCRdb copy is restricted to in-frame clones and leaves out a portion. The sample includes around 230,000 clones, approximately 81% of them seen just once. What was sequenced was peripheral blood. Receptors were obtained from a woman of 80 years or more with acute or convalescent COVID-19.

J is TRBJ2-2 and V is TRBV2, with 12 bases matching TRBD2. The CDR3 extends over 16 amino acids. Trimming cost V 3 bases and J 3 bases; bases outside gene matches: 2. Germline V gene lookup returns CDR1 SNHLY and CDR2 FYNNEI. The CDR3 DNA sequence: TGTGCCAGCAGTGAGCTAGCGGGGGGGGACACCGGGGAGCTGTTTTTT. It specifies CASSELAGGDTGELFF.

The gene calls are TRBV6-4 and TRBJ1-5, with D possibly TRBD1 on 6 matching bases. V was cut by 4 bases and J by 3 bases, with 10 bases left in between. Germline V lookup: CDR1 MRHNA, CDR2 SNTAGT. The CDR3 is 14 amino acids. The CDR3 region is CASSAGVFNQPQHF. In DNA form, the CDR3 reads TGTGCCAGCAGTGCAGGGGTTTTCAATCAGCCCCAGCATTTT.

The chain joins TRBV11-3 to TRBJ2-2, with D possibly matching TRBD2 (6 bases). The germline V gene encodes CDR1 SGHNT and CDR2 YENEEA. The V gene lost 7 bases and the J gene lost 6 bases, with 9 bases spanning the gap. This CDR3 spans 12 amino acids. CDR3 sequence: CASKAGPGELFF. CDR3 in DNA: TGTGCCAGCAAGGCGGGGCCCGGGGAGCTGTTTTTT. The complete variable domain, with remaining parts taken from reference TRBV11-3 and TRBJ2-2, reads EAGVVQSPRYKIIEKKQPVAFWCNPISGHNTLYWYLQNLGQGPELLIRYENEEAVDDSQLPKDRFSAERLKGVDSTLKIQPAELGDSAVYLCASKAGPGELFFGEGSRLTVL.

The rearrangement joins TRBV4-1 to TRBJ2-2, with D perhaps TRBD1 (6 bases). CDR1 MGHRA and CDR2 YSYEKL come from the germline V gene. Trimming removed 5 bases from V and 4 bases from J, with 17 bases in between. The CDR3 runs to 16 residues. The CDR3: CASSSGATQPTGELFF. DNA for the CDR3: TGCGCCAGCAGCTCAGGGGCCACGCAACCCACCGGGGAGCTGTTTTTT.

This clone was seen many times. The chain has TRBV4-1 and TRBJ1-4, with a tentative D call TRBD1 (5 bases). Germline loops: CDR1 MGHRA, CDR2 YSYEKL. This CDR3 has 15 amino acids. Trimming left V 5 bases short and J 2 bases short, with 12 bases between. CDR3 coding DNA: TGCGCCAGCAGCTTAACAGGCCTCACTAATGAAAAACTGTTTTTT. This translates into CASSLTGLTNEKLFF.

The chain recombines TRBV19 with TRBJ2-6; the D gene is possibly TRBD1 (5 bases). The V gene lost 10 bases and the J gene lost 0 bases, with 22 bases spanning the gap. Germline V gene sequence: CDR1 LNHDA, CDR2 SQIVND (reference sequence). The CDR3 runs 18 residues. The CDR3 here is CATTDPGSPASGANVLTF. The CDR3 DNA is TGTGCCACTACAGACCCAGGGTCACCGGCCTCTGGGGCCAACGTCCTGACTTTC.

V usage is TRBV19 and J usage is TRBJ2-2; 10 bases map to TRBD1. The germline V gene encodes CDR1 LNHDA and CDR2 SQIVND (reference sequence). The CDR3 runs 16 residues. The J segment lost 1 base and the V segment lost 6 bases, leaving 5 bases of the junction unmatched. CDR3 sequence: CASRSRTGGNTGELFF. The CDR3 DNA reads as TGTGCCAGTAGGAGTCGGACAGGGGGGAACACCGGGGAGCTGTTTTTT.

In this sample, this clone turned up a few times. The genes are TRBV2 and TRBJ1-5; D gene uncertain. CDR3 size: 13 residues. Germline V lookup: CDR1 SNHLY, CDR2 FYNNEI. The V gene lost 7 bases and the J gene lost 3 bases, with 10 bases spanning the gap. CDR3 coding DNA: TGTGCCAGCATGCGAGATTCCAATCAGCCCCAGCATTTT. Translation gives CASMRDSNQPQHF.

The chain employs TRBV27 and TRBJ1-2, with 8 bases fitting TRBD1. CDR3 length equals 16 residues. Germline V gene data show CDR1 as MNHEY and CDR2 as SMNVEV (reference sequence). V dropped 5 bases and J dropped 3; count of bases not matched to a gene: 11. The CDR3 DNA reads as TGTGCCAGCAGTCCTACCTTCGGACAGGGAGACTATGGCTACACCTTC. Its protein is CASSPTFGQGDYGYTF.

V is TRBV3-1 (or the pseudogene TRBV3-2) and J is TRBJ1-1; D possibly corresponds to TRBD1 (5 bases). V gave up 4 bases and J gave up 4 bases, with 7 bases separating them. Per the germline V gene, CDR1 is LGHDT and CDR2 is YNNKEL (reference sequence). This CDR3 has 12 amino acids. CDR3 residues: CASSPGGTEAFF. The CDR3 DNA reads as TGTGCCAGCAGCCCGGGGGGCACTGAAGCTTTCTTT.

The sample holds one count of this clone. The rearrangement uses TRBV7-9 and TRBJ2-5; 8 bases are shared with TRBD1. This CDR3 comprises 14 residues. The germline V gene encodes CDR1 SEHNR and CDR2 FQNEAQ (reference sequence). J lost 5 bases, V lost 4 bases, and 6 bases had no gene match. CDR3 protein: CASSSDRAMETQYF. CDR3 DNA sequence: TGTGCCAGCAGCTCGGACAGGGCGATGGAGACCCAGTACTTC.

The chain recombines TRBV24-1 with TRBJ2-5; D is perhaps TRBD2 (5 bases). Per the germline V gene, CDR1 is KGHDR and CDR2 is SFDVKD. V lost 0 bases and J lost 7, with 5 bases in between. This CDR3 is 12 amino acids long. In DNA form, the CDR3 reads TGTGCCACCAGTGATTTGCGGGGGACCCAGTACTTC. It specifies CATSDLRGTQYF.

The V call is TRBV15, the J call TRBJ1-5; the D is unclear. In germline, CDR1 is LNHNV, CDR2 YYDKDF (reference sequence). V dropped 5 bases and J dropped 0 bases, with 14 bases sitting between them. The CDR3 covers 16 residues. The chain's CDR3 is CATSYNTRYSNQPQHF. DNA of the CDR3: TGTGCCACCAGCTATAATACGAGATATAGCAATCAGCCCCAGCATTTT.

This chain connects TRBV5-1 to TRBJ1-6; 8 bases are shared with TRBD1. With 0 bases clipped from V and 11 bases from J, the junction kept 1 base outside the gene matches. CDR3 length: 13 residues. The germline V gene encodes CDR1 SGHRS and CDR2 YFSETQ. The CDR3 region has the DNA TGCGCCAGCAGCTTGGACAGGGGGGCACCCCTCCACTTT. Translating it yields CASSLDRGAPLHF.

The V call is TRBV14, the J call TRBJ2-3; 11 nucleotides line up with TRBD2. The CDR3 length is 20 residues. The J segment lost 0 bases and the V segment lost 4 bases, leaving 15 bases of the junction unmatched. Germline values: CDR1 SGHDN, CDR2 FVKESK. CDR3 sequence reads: CASSPGLAGGTRPSTDTQYF. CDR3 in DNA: TGTGCCAGCAGCCCCGGGCTAGCGGGGGGCACACGTCCTAGCACAGATACGCAGTATTTT.

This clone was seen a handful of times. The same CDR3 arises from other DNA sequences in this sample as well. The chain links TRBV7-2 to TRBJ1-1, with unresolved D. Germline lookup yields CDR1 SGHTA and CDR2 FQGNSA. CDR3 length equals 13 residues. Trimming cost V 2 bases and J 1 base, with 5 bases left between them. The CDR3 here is CASSLTRNTEAFF. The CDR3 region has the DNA TGTGCCAGCAGCTTAACTCGGAACACTGAAGCTTTCTTT.

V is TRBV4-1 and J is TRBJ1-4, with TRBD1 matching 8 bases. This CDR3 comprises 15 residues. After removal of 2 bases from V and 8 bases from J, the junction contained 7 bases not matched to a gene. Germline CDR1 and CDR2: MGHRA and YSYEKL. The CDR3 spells CASSQPDRVEEKLFF. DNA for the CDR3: TGCGCCAGCAGCCAACCGGACAGGGTGGAGGAAAAACTGTTTTTT.

CDR3 sequence (DNA): TGTGCCAGCTCGCGAGGTGTGTATGGCTACACCTTC. Translation: CASSRGVYGYTF. The chain combines TRBV12-3 or TRBV12-4 with TRBJ1-2; D is undetermined. Between the trimmed V and J ends, which lost 8 bases and 5 bases, there was a span of 12 bases. The CDR3 is made up of 12 amino acids.

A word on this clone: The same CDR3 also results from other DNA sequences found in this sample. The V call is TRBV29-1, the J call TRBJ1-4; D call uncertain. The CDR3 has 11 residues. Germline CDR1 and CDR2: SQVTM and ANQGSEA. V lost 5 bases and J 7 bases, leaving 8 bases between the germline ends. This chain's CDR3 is CSVRVGEKLFF. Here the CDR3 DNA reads TGCAGCGTTCGGGTGGGTGAAAAACTGTTTTTT.

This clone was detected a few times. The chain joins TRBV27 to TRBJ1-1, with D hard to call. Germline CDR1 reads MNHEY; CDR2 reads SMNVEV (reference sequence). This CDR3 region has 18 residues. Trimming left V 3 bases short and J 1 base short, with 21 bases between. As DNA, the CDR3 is TGTGCCAGCAGTTTCGGCCTTTTAGCGGGCAACCCGAACACTGAAGCTTTCTTT. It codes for CASSFGLLAGNPNTEAFF.

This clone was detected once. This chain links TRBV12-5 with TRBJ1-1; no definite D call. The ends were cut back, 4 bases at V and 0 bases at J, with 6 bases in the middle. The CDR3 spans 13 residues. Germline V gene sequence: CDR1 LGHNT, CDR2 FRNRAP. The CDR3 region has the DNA TGTGCTAGTGGTTCCCGGGTGAACACTGAAGCTTTCTTT. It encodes CASGSRVNTEAFF.